This T cell receptor beta chain derives from a study of shared clonotypes between healthy human individuals. Study conclusions and caveats: Donors were few, which limited the genetic and exposure-history diversity represented. What naive subsets generally showed was a larger estimated richness than memory subsets showed.

Using immunoSEQ multiplex PCR, the repertoire was profiled, and TCRdb retains in-frame clones only, with some absent. Of 2 million to 3 million clones in the sample, over 85% were seen once. As regards this clone: The antigen remains unidentified.

CD4+ cell separation produced CD45RA+ naive and CD45RA-negative memory subsets. In germline, CDR1 is SGHTA, CDR2 FQGNSA. The ends were cut back, 5 bases at V and 0 bases at J, with 15 bases in the middle. The CDR3 extends over 16 amino acids. This chain links TRBV7-2 with TRBJ2-3; weak D call: TRBD2 (5 bases). The receptor comes from a man between 18 and 35 years old in good health. Some clones in this sample may be carry-over from other donors' samples. Sequencing was done on a sample of naive CD4+ T cells from PBMCs. Subset given: CD45RA+ positively selected. For the CDR3, the DNA is TGTGCCAGCAGCCCCAAGGGAGCGTTCAGCACAGATACGCAGTATTTT. Its translation is CASSPKGAFSTDTQYF.